This TCR beta chain was documented in a study of molecular identifiers for immune sequencing clone quantification (dated by TCRdb to the late 2010s). Turning to the overall study: For a replicate experiment, RNA from around 20,000 or 100,000 naive CD8 T cells was divided into five aliquots, and four of the five aliquots were sequenced. This methods study used CD8 T cells to benchmark TCR RNA copy counting and molecular-identifier clustering-based TCR repertoire sequencing (MIDCIRS).

Libraries of naive CD8 T cells were built from approximately 20,000 to 1,000,000 sorted cells, with 10%, 30% or 50% of the purified RNA used. On a BD FACSAria II, naive CD8 T cells were FACS-sorted as CD8+CD4-CCR7+CD45RA+ and collected into RLT Plus buffer. Detection sensitivity was tested by spiking Jurkat RNA equal to roughly 9 TCR copies' worth into samples containing roughly 19,000-1,100,000 naive CD8 T cells. CD8 T cells were enriched using RosetteSep CD8+ T Cell Enrichment Cocktail and Ficoll-Paque, and the enriched cells then underwent ACK red cell lysis. Overall study outcomes, separate from this receptor: Identical TCR molecules sharing a barcode could cause highly expanded clone sizes to be underestimated. Modeling gave roughly 3 recovered TCR RNA copies per cell versus around 10 by digital PCR, implying approximately 30% capture efficiency. The naive libraries included spiked-in Jurkat TCR RNA (roughly 9 copies' worth), and this RNA is not part of the donor repertoire. In CMV-specific effector cells, over 98% of molecules were held by clones above 20 RNA copies, whereas under 1% of molecules were held by such clones in naive cells. Spiked-in Jurkat TCR RNA equal to a single cell's worth was reported to be detectable even within one million naive CD8 T cells. When barcode sub-clustering was not used, chimeric consensus sequences inflated TCR diversity, with chimeras reaching as high as 47%.

A word on this clonotype: Its specific antigen is unknown. The final CDR3 position lacks the conserved phenylalanine or tryptophan, pointing to a likely read error.

Trimming accounts for 5 bases at V and 3 bases at J, while the number of junction bases matched to no gene is 6. CDR1 LGHNT and CDR2 FRNRAP are derived from the germline V gene. The CDR3 contains 15 residues when both ends are counted. Only CDR3 DNA is held: 45 bases, read in frame from base 1. The library was made by PCR. Sequencing used a NextSeq 500. Bulk TCR libraries were made following a previously described method, with the TCR primers given in Table S5. Purification of total RNA was performed with the Qiagen AllPrep DNA/RNA kit. Before any analysis, reads coming from multiple sequencing runs of the same library were combined into one pool. The study's processing was this. Reads were retained only if an exact TCR constant sequence was present, and the retained reads were trimmed to 150 nt and grouped according to their 12-nt molecular barcodes. Reads inside each barcode group were sub-clustered using a 15% Levenshtein threshold, and a quality-weighted consensus sequence was constructed for each RNA molecule. Non-functional sequences were discarded, and so were lower-count sequences lying one edit away from another sequence. Based on fitting two negative binomial distributions, any barcode sub-cluster with under 20% of the maximum read count was discarded. The public reads were reprocessed in TCRdb via fastp at Q25 and MiXCR, keeping in-frame beta chains. CDR3 protein duplicates are merged, each entry listing the most common genes and DNA. The V and J calls shown here were made by TCRdb, not taken from the authors' results. The sample data list approximately 680,000 distinct CDR3 sequences, and about 25% of these were observed just once. 0.78% of the sample is in the top ten clones.

Sequenced input: naive CD8+ T cells from blood, with Jurkat cell RNA spiked in. This specimen's cell subset or site label, per the study, means: FACS-sorted CD8+CD4-CCR7+CD45RA+ naive T cells. This sequence uses TRBV12-5 and TRBJ2-7; a stretch of 11 junction bases matches TRBD2. The sequence was collected from a human donor in good health. Some libraries in this study had Jurkat cell RNA spiked in. Here the CDR3 is given as CASGPGTSGNYEQYY. In nucleotides, the sequence is TGTGCTAGTGGTCCGGGGACTAGCGGAAACTACGAGCAGTACTAC.